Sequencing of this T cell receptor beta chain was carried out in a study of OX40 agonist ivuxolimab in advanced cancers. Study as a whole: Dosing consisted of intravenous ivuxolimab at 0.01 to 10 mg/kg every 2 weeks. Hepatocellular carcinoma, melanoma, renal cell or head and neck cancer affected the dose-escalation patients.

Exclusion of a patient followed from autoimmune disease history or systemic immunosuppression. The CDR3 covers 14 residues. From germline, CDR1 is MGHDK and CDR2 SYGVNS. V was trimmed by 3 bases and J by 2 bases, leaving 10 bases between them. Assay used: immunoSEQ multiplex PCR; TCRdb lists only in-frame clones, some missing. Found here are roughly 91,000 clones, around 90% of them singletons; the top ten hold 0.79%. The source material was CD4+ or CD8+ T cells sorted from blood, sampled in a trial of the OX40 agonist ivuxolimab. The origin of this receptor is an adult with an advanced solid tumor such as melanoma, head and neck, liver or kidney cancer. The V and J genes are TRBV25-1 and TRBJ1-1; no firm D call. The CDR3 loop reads CASSDYSSNTEAFF. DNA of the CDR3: TGTGCCAGCAGTGATTACAGCTCTAACACTGAAGCTTTCTTT.